This T cell receptor beta chain is drawn from a study of response to subunit inactivated influenza vaccine. The CDR3 loop spans 17 amino acids. The V gene end was trimmed by 7 bases and the J gene end by 2 bases; junction bases not matched to a gene: 14. Germline assignment: CDR1 SGHAT and CDR2 FQNNGV. Of note for this clonotype: Antigen specificity is unknown.

Findings of the study overall: Few additional T cells are recruited per seasonal influenza vaccination, authors suggested.

TCRdb reprocessed the RT-PCR reads via MiXCR and lists one record per CDR3 protein. This repertoire shows under 500,000 distinct CDR3 sequences, approximately 11% found once; its top ten account for about an eighth. The TCR sequence derives from a man in his fifties or sixties who received an inactivated influenza vaccine. The sample here was PBMCs from blood, taken 40 to 50 days after vaccination. This chain links TRBV11-2 with TRBJ2-3, with TRBD2 identical over 8 bases. In DNA form, the CDR3 reads TGTGCCAGCACCATCCTAGGGGGACTAGGGCTCACAGATACGCAGTATTTT. Translation: CASTILGGLGLTDTQYF.